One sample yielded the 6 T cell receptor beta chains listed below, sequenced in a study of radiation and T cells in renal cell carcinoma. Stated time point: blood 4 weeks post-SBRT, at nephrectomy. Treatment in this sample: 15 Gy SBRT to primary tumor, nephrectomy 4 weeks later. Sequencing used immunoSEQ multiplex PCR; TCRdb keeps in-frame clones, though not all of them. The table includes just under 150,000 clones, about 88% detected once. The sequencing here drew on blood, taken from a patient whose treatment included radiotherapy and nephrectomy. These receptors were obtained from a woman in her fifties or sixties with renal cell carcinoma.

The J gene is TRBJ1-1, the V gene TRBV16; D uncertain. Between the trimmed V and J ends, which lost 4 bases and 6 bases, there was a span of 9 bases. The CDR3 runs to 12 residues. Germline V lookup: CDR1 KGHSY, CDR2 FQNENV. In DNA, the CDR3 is TGTGCCAGCAGCCGTTGGACGGCTGAAGCTTTCTTT. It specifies CASSRWTAEAFF.

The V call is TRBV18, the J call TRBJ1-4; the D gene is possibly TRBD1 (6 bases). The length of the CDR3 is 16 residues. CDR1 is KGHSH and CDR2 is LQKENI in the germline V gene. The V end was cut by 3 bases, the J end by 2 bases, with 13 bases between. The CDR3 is CASSPLPGATNEKLFF. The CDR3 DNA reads TGTGCCAGCTCACCCCTCCCAGGGGCGACTAATGAAAAACTGTTTTTT.

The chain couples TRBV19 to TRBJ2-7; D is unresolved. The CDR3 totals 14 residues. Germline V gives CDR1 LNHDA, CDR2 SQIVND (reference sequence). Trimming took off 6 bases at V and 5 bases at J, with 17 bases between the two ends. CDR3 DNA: TGTGCCAGTAGCACAAAGTCCAGGACCAACGAGCAGTACTTC. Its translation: CASSTKSRTNEQYF.

The CDR3 DNA reads TGCGCCAGCAGCCAAGAGGCTACGGACACTGAAGCTTTCTTT. It encodes CASSQEATDTEAFF. The V gene is TRBV4-3, the J gene TRBJ1-1; D is ambiguous. Germline V gene data show CDR1 as LGHNA and CDR2 as YSLEER. This CDR3 has 14 residues. V was clipped by 0 bases and J by 3 bases, with 8 bases between them.

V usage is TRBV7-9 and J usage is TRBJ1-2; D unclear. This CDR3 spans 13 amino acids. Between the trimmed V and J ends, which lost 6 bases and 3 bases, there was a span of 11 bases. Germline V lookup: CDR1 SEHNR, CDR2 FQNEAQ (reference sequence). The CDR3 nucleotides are TGTGCCAGCAGAATGGATACAGACTATGGCTACACCTTC. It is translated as CASRMDTDYGYTF. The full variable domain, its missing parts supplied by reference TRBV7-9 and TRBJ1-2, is DTGVSQNPRHKITKRGQNVTFRCDPISEHNRLYWYRQTLGQGPEFLTYFQNEAQLEKSRLLSDRFSAERPKGSFSTLEIQRTEQGDSAMYLCASRMDTDYGYTFGSGTRLTVV.

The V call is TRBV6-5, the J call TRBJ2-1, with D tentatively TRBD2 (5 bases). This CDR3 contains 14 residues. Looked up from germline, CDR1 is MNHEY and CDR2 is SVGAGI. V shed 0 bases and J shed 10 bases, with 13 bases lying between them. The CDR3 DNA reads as TGTGCCAGCAGTTACTCAATGACAAGGAGGGAGCAGTTCTTC. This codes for CASSYSMTRREQFF.